This record looks at one T cell receptor beta chain sequence and its context. Its antigen is as yet unknown. The PCR employed 60 Vbeta primers together with 13 Jbeta primers. Authors' processing steps: It was a later analysis that counted roughly 79 million unique TCR beta chains, of which roughly 10 million were shared. Clones were sequenced by immunoSEQ multiplex PCR, and TCRdb holds only the in-frame ones, with some missing. V, J and clone size are taken as reported in that table, and D and trimming were inferred from the DNA itself. The sample has 65,000 to 85,000 clones; around 73% are singletons. This specimen belongs to a study of cytomegalovirus exposure and HLA in healthy donors. Study findings and constraints: Analyzed later, most CMV-associated TCR beta chains appeared HLA-restricted.

Germline assignment: CDR1 SNHLY and CDR2 FYNNEI. The CDR3 has 14 residues. Sequenced sample: PBMCs. The chain combines TRBV2 with TRBJ2-5; 7 bases line up with TRBD1. The J call may be mistaken, given a closer DNA end match to TRBJ2-7. This TCR was recovered from a woman in her 40s in good health and CMV-seropositive. The CDR3 region has the DNA TGTGCCAGCAGCGCGACAGGGAGCCCCTACGAGCAGTACTTC. It specifies CASSATGSPYEQYF.